A single T cell receptor beta chain is shown here with its context. The CDR3 runs to 12 residues. Per germline, CDR1 SGHVS and CDR2 FNYEAQ. V lost 5 bases to trimming and J lost 5 bases, with 6 bases between them. The PBMCs were taken from roughly 10 ml of fresh peripheral blood. These data come from a study of T cells in Graves' hyperthyroidism and ophthalmopathy. Regions amplified from RNA transcripts were the TCR beta CDR3 regions. The HTBI set primed first-round TCR CDR3 RT-PCR. TCRdb re-analysed the multiplex PCR reads in MiXCR, keeping a single row per CDR3 protein. Of roughly 800,000 distinct CDR3 sequences listed, over 35% were seen once; the top ten hold 8.9%.

The origin of this receptor is a man younger than 35 with Graves' hyperthyroidism. The chain combines TRBV7-6 with TRBJ1-4; D is undetermined. The sample taken for sequencing was blood. The CDR3 sequence: CASSQLNEKLFF. The CDR3 DNA sequence: TGTGCCAGCAGCCAATTGAATGAAAAACTGTTTTTT.